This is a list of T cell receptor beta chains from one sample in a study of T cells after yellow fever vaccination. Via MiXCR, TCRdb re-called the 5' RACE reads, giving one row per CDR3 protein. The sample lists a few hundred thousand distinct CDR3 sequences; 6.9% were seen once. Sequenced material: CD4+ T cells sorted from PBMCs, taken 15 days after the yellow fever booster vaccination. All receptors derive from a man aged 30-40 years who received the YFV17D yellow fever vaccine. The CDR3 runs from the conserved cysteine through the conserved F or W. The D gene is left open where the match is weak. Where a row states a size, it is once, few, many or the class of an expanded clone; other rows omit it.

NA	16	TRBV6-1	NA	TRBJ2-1	TGTGCCAGCCGAACCAGGGCCAAACGAGCCTACAATGAGCAGTTCTTC	CASRTRAKRAYNEQFF
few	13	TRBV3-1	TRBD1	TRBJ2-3	TGTGCCAGCAGGTCCGGGACAGGGACTACGCAGTATTTT	CASRSGTGTTQYF
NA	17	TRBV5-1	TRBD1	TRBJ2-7	TGCGCCAGCAGCTTCGAACCGCCGGGACAGGGTTTCTACGAGCAGTACTTC	CASSFEPPGQGFYEQYF
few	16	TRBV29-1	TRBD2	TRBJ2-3	TGCAGCGTTCACTCGACTAGCGGGCTCTCCACAGATACGCAGTATTTT	CSVHSTSGLSTDTQYF
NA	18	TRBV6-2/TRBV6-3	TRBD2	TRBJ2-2	TGTGCCAGCAGTTACTCGAAGACCCTGCTGGGAGGGACCGGGGAGCTGTTTTTT	CASSYSKTLLGGTGELFF
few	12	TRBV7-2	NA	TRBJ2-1	TGTGCCAGCAGCCAGACTATTACTGAGCAGTTCTTC	CASSQTITEQFF
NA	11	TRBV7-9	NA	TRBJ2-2	TGTGCCAGCAGAGGAGACGCGGAGCTGTTTTTT	CASRGDAELFF
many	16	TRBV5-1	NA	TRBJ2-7	TGCGCCAGCAGCTTGGATTCCGGGCCAAACGGCTACGAGCAGTACTTC	CASSLDSGPNGYEQYF
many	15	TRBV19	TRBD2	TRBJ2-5	TGTGCCAGTAGTCTAGGTAGCGGGAGATTTGAGACCCAGTACTTC	CASSLGSGRFETQYF
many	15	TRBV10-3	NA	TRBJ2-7	TGTGCCATCAGTGAGGGGACCGTAAGCTCCTACGAGCAGTACTTC	CAISEGTVSSYEQYF
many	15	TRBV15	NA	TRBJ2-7	TGTGCCACCAGCAGAGACGCCGGGTACGCCTACGAGCAGTACTTC	CATSRDAGYAYEQYF
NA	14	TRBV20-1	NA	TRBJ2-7	TGCAGTGCTAGAGACTTTGGTTTCTCCTACGAGCAGTACTTC	CSARDFGFSYEQYF
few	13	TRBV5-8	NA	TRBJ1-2	TGTGCCAGCGGACTCTTGGGTGGTACTGGCTACACCTTC	CASGLLGGTGYTF
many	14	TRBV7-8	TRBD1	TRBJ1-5	TGTGCCAGCAGCCTCAGGGGGCTCGATCAGCCCCAGCATTTT	CASSLRGLDQPQHF
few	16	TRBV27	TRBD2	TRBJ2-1	TGTGCCAGCAGCCCAGGTCGGCTAGCGGACGACAATGAGCAGTTCTTC	CASSPGRLADDNEQFF
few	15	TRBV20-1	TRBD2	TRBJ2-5	TGCAGTGCTAGGCGGGGACTAGCGGGAGGAGAGACCCAGTACTTC	CSARRGLAGGETQYF
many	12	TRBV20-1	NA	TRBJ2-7	TGCAGTGCTAGCGACCAGCCATACGAGCAGTACTTC	CSASDQPYEQYF
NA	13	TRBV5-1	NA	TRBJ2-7	TGCGCCAGCAGCTTGGCCATAAACTACGAGCAGTACTTC	CASSLAINYEQYF
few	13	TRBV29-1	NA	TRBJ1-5	TGCAGCGTTAAGAGGGGATTCGATCAGCCCCAGCATTTT	CSVKRGFDQPQHF
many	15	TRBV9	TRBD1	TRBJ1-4	TGTGCCAGCAGCCCGGGGGACAGGCCGAATGAAAAACTGTTTTTT	CASSPGDRPNEKLFF
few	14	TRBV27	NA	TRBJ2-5	TGTGCCAGCAGTTTATCAGGGTCCCAAGAGACCCAGTACTTC	CASSLSGSQETQYF
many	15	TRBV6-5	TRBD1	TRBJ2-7	TGTGCCAGCAGTTACCGGGACAGGGGCAACTACGAGCAGTACTTC	CASSYRDRGNYEQYF
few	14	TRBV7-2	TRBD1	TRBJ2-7	TGTGCCAGCAGCTTAAATGTCGACAGGGGTGAGCAGTACTTC	CASSLNVDRGEQYF
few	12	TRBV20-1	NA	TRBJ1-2	TGCAGTGCTAGGACAGCCATCTATGGCTACACCTTC	CSARTAIYGYTF
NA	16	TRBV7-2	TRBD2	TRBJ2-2	TGTGCCAGCAGCTTAGTAGCGGGAGGGAACACCGGGGAGCTGTTTTTT	CASSLVAGGNTGELFF
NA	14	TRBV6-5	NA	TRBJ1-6	TGTGCCAGCAGTTCCCGGCCCTATAATTCACCCCTCCACTTT	CASSSRPYNSPLHF
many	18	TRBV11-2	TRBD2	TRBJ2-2	TGTGCCAGCAGCATCCTGCCCCACGGACTAGCGGGAGGCGGGGAGCTGTTTTTT	CASSILPHGLAGGGELFF
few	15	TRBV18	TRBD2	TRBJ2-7	TGTGCCAGCTCACCCTTAGCGGGAGGGACCTACGAGCAGTACTTC	CASSPLAGGTYEQYF